This T cell receptor (beta chain) was identified during a study of T cell clones after liver transplantation. Turning to the study itself: Post-transplant blood was tracked for graft-donor-reactive T cell clones identified in a pre-transplant mixed lymphocyte reaction. Timepoints were pre-transplant, pre-withdrawal, and after withdrawal was completed or failed.

The method was immunoSEQ multiplex PCR; TCRdb's version includes in-frame clones alone and lacks a portion of them. The table has around 110,000 clones, 90% seen once; the top ten hold about 0.8%. Findings and caveats of the study: Rather than being deleted, graft donor-reactive T cells may have moved into the graft. Compared with third party-reactive sequences, donor-reactive ones declined more, independent of withdrawal success.

A word on this clone: Its antigen is undetermined.

This sequence originates from a human patient who received a liver transplant. T cells may partly derive from the graft donor. Source: CD4+ T cells from blood, taken 12 months after liver transplant.

The chain's CDR3 is CASSQGYYTGELFF. The CDR3 DNA reads TGTGCCAGCTCCCAGGGATATTACACCGGGGAGCTGTTTTTT. The chain couples TRBV18 to TRBJ2-2; a weak D match, TRBD1 (5 bases). V was trimmed by 6 bases and J by 3 bases, leaving 11 bases between them. From germline, CDR1 is KGHSH and CDR2 LQKENI. The CDR3 contains 14 residues.